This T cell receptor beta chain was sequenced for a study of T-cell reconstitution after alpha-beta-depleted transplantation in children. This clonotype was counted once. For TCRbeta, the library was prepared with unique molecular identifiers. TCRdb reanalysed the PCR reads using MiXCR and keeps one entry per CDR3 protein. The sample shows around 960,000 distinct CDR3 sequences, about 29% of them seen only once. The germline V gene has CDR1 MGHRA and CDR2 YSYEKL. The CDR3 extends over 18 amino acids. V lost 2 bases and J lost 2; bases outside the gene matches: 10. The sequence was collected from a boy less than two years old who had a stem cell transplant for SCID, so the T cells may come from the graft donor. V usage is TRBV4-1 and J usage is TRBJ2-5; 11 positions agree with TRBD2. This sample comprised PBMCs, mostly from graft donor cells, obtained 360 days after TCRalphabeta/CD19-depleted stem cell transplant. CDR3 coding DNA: TGCGCCAGCAGCCAACCTTACATAGCGGGGGGGAGACAAGAGACCCAGTACTTC. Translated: CASSQPYIAGGRQETQYF.